A selection of T cell receptor beta chains follows, all from one sample in a study of CD8+CD57+ T cells in acquired aplastic anemia. MiXCR, run by TCRdb on the reads, gives a single entry per CDR3 protein. The sample lists roughly 180,000 distinct CDR3 sequences; less than 65% were seen once. Input material: sorted CD4+, CD8+, or CD8+CD57+ T cells (not recorded which) from PBMCs. These receptors all stem from a human donor with severe aplastic anemia or a healthy control (not recorded which). The CDR3 runs from the conserved cysteine through the conserved F or W. The order of the fields is J gene, V gene, CDR3 length, clone size, D gene, CDR3 protein, CDR3 DNA. A D gene is named only where the DNA matches it firmly. Size tells how often a clone was seen (once, few, many) or the class of an expanded clone, and some rows leave it out.

j_gene: TRBJ2-7; v_gene: TRBV30; len: 12; abundance: many; d_gene: TRBD1; CDR3aa: CAWSTGSYEQYF; CDR3nt: TGTGCCTGGTCGACAGGGTCCTACGAGCAGTACTTC
j_gene: TRBJ2-2; v_gene: TRBV6-5; len: 16; abundance: medium-sized; d_gene: -; CDR3aa: CASSYSPGKNTGELFF; CDR3nt: TGTGCCAGCAGTTACTCTCCAGGGAAAAACACCGGGGAGCTGTTTTTT
j_gene: TRBJ1-1; v_gene: TRBV3-1; len: 14; abundance: many; d_gene: -; CDR3aa: CASSPQIPNTEAFF; CDR3nt: TGTGCCAGCAGCCCGCAGATACCTAACACTGAAGCTTTCTTT
j_gene: TRBJ2-7; v_gene: TRBV20-1; len: 14; abundance: once; d_gene: -; CDR3aa: CSAREDRGRYEQYF; CDR3nt: TGCAGTGCTAGAGAGGACAGAGGCCGTTACGAGCAGTACTTC
j_gene: TRBJ1-5; v_gene: TRBV19; len: 14; abundance: -; d_gene: -; CDR3aa: CASSTISTGQPQHF; CDR3nt: TGTGCCAGTAGTACGATCTCGACAGGACAGCCCCAGCATTTT
j_gene: TRBJ1-2; v_gene: TRBV5-6; len: 13; abundance: many; d_gene: -; CDR3aa: CASSLVSQYGYTF; CDR3nt: TGTGCCAGCAGCTTGGTCAGTCAGTATGGCTACACCTTC
j_gene: TRBJ2-2; v_gene: TRBV24-1; len: 17; abundance: -; d_gene: -; CDR3aa: CATSDSANPSNTGELFF; CDR3nt: TGTGCCACCAGTGATTCAGCAAACCCCTCGAACACCGGGGAGCTGTTTTTT
j_gene: TRBJ1-1; v_gene: TRBV7-9; len: 14; abundance: -; d_gene: -; CDR3aa: CASSQGTASTEAFF; CDR3nt: TGTGCCAGCAGCCAAGGGACGGCTAGCACTGAAGCTTTCTTT
j_gene: TRBJ2-3; v_gene: TRBV15; len: 15; abundance: once; d_gene: -; CDR3aa: CATSRVRKSTDTQYF; CDR3nt: TGTGCCACCAGCAGAGTGCGGAAGAGCACAGATACGCAGTATTTT
j_gene: TRBJ2-2; v_gene: TRBV5-1; len: 14; abundance: -; d_gene: -; CDR3aa: CASSPITSSGELFF; CDR3nt: TGCGCCAGCAGCCCTATAACTAGTTCCGGGGAGCTGTTTTTT
j_gene: TRBJ2-2; v_gene: TRBV2; len: 15; abundance: -; d_gene: -; CDR3aa: CASSETGMGTGELFF; CDR3nt: TGTGCCAGCAGTGAAACAGGGATGGGCACCGGGGAGCTGTTTTTT
j_gene: TRBJ1-5; v_gene: TRBV7-9; len: 12; abundance: -; d_gene: -; CDR3aa: CASSLSAEPQHF; CDR3nt: TGTGCCAGCAGCTTGTCGGCAGAACCCCAGCATTTT
j_gene: TRBJ2-7; v_gene: TRBV7-9; len: 12; abundance: many; d_gene: -; CDR3aa: CASSPREYEQYF; CDR3nt: TGTGCCAGCAGCCCGCGCGAGTACGAGCAGTACTTC
j_gene: TRBJ1-6; v_gene: TRBV7-2; len: 15; abundance: -; d_gene: TRBD1; CDR3aa: CASSFGTDYNSPLHF; CDR3nt: TGTGCCAGCAGCTTCGGGACAGACTATAATTCGCCCCTCCACTTT
j_gene: TRBJ1-1; v_gene: TRBV6-6; len: 15; abundance: -; d_gene: TRBD1; CDR3aa: CAISAPDRAQGEAFF; CDR3nt: TGTGCCATCAGTGCCCCTGACAGGGCCCAGGGTGAAGCTTTCTTT
j_gene: TRBJ1-6; v_gene: TRBV20-1; len: 13; abundance: few; d_gene: -; CDR3aa: CSARVGYNSPLHF; CDR3nt: TGCAGTGCTAGAGTAGGGTATAATTCACCCCTCCACTTT
j_gene: TRBJ2-5; v_gene: TRBV9; len: 16; abundance: -; d_gene: TRBD1; CDR3aa: CASSAEDRGIRETQYF; CDR3nt: TGTGCCAGCAGCGCAGAAGACAGGGGGATTAGGGAGACCCAGTACTTC
j_gene: TRBJ2-6; v_gene: TRBV24-1; len: 13; abundance: -; d_gene: -; CDR3aa: CATQDSGANVLTF; CDR3nt: TGTGCCACCCAGGATTCTGGGGCCAACGTCCTGACTTTC
j_gene: TRBJ2-3; v_gene: TRBV7-9; len: 16; abundance: -; d_gene: TRBD2; CDR3aa: CASSSGTSPSADTQYF; CDR3nt: TGTGCCAGCAGTTCCGGGACTAGTCCTTCTGCTGATACGCAGTATTTT
j_gene: TRBJ2-5; v_gene: TRBV15; len: 14; abundance: many; d_gene: -; CDR3aa: CATSRDSPQETQYF; CDR3nt: TGTGCCACCAGCAGAGACAGCCCACAAGAGACCCAGTACTTC
j_gene: TRBJ2-3; v_gene: TRBV10-3; len: 14; abundance: few; d_gene: -; CDR3aa: CATLPTPSTDTQYF; CDR3nt: TGTGCCACTCTTCCGACCCCTAGCACAGATACGCAGTATTTT
j_gene: TRBJ2-7; v_gene: TRBV10-3; len: 15; abundance: once; d_gene: TRBD1; CDR3aa: CAISERGQGVGEQYF; CDR3nt: TGTGCCATCAGTGAACGGGGACAGGGCGTGGGCGAGCAGTACTTC
j_gene: TRBJ2-3; v_gene: TRBV24-1; len: 13; abundance: -; d_gene: -; CDR3aa: CAIGDGYTDTQYF; CDR3nt: TGTGCCATTGGTGACGGATACACAGATACGCAGTATTTT
j_gene: TRBJ1-4; v_gene: TRBV27; len: 16; abundance: -; d_gene: -; CDR3aa: CASSPGRGGGNEKLFF; CDR3nt: TGTGCCAGCAGTCCCGGGCGGGGGGGTGGTAATGAAAAACTGTTTTTT
j_gene: TRBJ2-1; v_gene: TRBV7-3; len: 16; abundance: few; d_gene: -; CDR3aa: CASSIRGQSSYNEQFF; CDR3nt: TGTGCCAGCAGTATTAGGGGACAAAGCTCCTACAATGAGCAGTTCTTC
j_gene: TRBJ1-5; v_gene: TRBV10-3; len: 14; abundance: once; d_gene: -; CDR3aa: CAISGSQWNQPQHF; CDR3nt: TGTGCCATCAGTGGATCACAGTGGAATCAGCCCCAGCATTTT
j_gene: TRBJ2-3; v_gene: TRBV20-1; len: 12; abundance: -; d_gene: -; CDR3aa: CSAVPSTDTQYF; CDR3nt: TGCAGTGCTGTTCCTAGCACAGATACGCAGTATTTT
j_gene: TRBJ1-1; v_gene: TRBV5-1; len: 14; abundance: -; d_gene: TRBD1; CDR3aa: CASSAGQGRTEAFF; CDR3nt: TGCGCCAGCAGCGCGGGACAGGGGAGGACTGAAGCTTTCTTT
j_gene: TRBJ1-5; v_gene: TRBV28; len: 14; abundance: few; d_gene: -; CDR3aa: CASISRDYYQPQHF; CDR3nt: TGTGCCAGCATTTCCCGGGACTATTATCAGCCCCAGCATTTT
j_gene: TRBJ1-1; v_gene: TRBV2; len: 13; abundance: many; d_gene: -; CDR3aa: CASSEVRNTEAFF; CDR3nt: TGTGCCAGCAGTGAAGTTAGGAACACTGAAGCTTTCTTT
j_gene: TRBJ2-7; v_gene: TRBV29-1; len: 12; abundance: many; d_gene: -; CDR3aa: CSVEAVSYEQYF; CDR3nt: TGCAGCGTTGAGGCAGTCTCCTACGAGCAGTACTTC
j_gene: TRBJ1-2; v_gene: TRBV7-2; len: 13; abundance: -; d_gene: -; CDR3aa: CASSFLFNYGYTF; CDR3nt: TGTGCCAGCAGCTTCTTGTTTAACTATGGCTACACCTTC
j_gene: TRBJ1-1; v_gene: TRBV7-2; len: 12; abundance: -; d_gene: -; CDR3aa: CASGRGQTEAFF; CDR3nt: TGTGCCAGCGGGCGGGGGCAGACTGAAGCTTTCTTT
j_gene: TRBJ2-3; v_gene: TRBV20-1; len: 15; abundance: -; d_gene: -; CDR3aa: CSARDATAGTDTQYF; CDR3nt: TGCAGTGCTAGAGATGCGACAGCCGGCACAGATACGCAGTATTTT
j_gene: TRBJ2-1; v_gene: TRBV19; len: 13; abundance: few; d_gene: -; CDR3aa: CASSTRGGDEQFF; CDR3nt: TGTGCCAGTAGTACTAGGGGAGGCGATGAGCAGTTCTTC